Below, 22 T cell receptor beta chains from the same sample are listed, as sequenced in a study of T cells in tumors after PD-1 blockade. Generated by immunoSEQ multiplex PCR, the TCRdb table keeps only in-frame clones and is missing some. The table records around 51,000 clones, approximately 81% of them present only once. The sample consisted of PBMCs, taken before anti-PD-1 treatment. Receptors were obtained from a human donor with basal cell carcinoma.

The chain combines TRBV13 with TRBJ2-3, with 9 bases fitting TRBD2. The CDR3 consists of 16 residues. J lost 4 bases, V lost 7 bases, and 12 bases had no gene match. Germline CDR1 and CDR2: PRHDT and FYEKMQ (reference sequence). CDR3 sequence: CASTPSRGGPADTQYF. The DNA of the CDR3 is TGTGCCAGCACACCATCGCGGGGGGGGCCCGCAGATACGCAGTATTTT.

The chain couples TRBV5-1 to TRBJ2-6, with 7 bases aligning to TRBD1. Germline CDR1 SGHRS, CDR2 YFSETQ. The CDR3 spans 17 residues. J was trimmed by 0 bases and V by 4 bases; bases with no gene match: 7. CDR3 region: CASSLLGTDSGANVLTF. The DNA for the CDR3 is TGCGCCAGCAGCCTACTGGGGACAGACTCTGGGGCCAACGTCCTGACTTTC. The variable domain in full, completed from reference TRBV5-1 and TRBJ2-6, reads KAGVTQTPRYLIKTRGQQVTLSCSPISGHRSVSWYQQTPGQGLQFLFEYFSETQRNKGNFPGRFSGRQFSNSRSEMNVSTLELGDSALYLCASSLLGTDSGANVLTFGAGSRLTVL.

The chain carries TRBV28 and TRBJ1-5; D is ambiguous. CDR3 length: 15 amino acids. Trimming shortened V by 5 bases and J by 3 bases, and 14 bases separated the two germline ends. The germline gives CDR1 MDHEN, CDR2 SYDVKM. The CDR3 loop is CASSTPDGYNQPQHF. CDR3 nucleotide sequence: TGTGCCAGCAGTACTCCAGACGGCTACAATCAGCCCCAGCATTTT. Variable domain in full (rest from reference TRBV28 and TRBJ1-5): DVKVTQSSRYLVKRTGEKVFLECVQDMDHENMFWYRQDPGLGLRLIYFSYDVKMKEKGDIPEGYSVSREKKERFSLILESASTNQTSMYLCASSTPDGYNQPQHFGDGTRLSIL.

CDR3 DNA: TGCGCCAGCAGCTTGGAAGGCCAAGAGACCCAGTACTTC. This gives the protein CASSLEGQETQYF. The chain links TRBV5-1 to TRBJ2-5, with D uncertain. Trimming took off 0 bases at V and 1 base at J, with 4 bases between the two ends. The CDR3 contains 13 residues. The germline CDR1 and CDR2 sequences are SGHRS and YFSETQ.

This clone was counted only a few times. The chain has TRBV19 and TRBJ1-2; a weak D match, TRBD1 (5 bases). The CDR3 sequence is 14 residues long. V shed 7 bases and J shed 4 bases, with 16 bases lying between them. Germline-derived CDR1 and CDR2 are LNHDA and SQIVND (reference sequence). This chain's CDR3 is CASTPGGVSYGYTF. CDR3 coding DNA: TGTGCCAGTACCCCGGGGGGGGTTAGCTATGGCTACACCTTC.

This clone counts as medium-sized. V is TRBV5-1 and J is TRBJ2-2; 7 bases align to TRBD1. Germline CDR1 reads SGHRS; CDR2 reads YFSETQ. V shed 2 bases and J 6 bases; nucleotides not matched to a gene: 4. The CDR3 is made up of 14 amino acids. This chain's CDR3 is CASSFTGVPGELFF. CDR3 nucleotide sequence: TGCGCCAGCAGCTTCACAGGGGTCCCCGGGGAGCTGTTTTTT.

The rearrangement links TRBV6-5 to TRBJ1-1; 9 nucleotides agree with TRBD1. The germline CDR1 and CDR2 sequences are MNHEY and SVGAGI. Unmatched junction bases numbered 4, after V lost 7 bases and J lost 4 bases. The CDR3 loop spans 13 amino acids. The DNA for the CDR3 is TGTGCCAGCACCCCGACAGGGGGCACTGAAGCTTTCTTT. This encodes CASTPTGGTEAFF.

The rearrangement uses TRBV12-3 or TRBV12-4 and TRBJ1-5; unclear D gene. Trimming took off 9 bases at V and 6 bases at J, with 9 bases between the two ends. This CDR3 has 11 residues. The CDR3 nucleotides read TGTGCCAGGGGTCTGATTCAGCCCCAGCATTTT. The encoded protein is CARGLIQPQHF.

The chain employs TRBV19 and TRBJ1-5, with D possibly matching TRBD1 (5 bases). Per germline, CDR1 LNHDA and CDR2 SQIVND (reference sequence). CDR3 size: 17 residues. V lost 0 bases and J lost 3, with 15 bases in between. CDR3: CASSIDRRVGANQPQHF. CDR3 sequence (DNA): TGTGCCAGTAGTATAGATCGCAGGGTTGGGGCCAATCAGCCCCAGCATTTT.

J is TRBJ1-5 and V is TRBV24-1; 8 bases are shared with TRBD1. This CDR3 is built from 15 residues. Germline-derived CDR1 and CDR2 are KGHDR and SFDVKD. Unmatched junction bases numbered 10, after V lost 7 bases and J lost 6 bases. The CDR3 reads CATSPRTGKGQPQHF. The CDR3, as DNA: TGTGCCACCAGCCCCAGGACAGGGAAGGGTCAGCCCCAGCATTTT.

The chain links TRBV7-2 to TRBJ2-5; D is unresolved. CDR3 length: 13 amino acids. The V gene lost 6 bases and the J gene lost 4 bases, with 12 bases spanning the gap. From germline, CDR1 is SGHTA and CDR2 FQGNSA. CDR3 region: CASREPSGETQYF. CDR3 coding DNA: TGTGCCAGCAGGGAGCCTTCCGGAGAGACCCAGTACTTC. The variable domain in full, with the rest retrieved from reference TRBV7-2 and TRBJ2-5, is GAGVSQSPSNKVTEKGKDVELRCDPISGHTALYWYRQSLGQGLEFLIYFQGNSAPDKSGLPSDRFSAERTGGSVSTLTIQRTQQEDSAVYLCASREPSGETQYFGPGTRLLVL.

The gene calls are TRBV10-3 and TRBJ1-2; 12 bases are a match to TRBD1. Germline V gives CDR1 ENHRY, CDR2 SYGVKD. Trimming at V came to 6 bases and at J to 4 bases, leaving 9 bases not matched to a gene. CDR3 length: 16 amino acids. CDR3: CAISPGTGGAGYGYTF. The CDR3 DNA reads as TGTGCCATCAGCCCCGGGACAGGGGGCGCAGGCTATGGCTACACCTTC.

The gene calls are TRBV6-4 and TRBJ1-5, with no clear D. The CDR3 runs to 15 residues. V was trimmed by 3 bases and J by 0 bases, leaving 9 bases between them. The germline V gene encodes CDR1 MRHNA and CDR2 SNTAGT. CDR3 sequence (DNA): TGTGCCAGCAGTGAAGAGGGCTATAGCAATCAGCCCCAGCATTTT. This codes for CASSEEGYSNQPQHF.

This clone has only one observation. The DNA of the CDR3 is TGTGCCAGCAGTACCCTCGGGACGACGAACGCCGCTAACTATGGCTACACCTTC. It encodes CASSTLGTTNAANYGYTF. This chain joins TRBV27 and TRBJ1-2; TRBD1 might be the D (5 bases). Per germline, CDR1 MNHEY and CDR2 SMNVEV (reference sequence). The V end was cut by 5 bases, the J end by 0 bases, with 22 bases between. CDR3 size: 18 residues.

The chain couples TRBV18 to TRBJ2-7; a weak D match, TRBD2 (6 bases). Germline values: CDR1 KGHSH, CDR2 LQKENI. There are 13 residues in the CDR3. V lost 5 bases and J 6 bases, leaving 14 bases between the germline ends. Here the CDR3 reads CASSAEDGGEQYF. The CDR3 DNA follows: TGTGCCAGCTCAGCGGAGGACGGGGGCGAGCAGTACTTC.

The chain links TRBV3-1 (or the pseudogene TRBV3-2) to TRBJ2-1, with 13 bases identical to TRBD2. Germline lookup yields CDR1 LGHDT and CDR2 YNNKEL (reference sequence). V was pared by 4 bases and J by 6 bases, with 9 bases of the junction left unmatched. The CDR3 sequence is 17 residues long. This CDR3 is CASSPFLLAGGLNEQFF. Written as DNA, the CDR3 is TGTGCCAGCAGCCCCTTCCTACTAGCGGGGGGGCTCAATGAGCAGTTCTTC.

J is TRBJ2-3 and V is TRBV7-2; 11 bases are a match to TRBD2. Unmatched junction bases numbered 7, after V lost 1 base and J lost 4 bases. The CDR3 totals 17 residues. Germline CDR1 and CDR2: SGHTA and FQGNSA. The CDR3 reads CASSLVGSGGAPDTQYF. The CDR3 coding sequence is TGTGCCAGCAGCTTAGTTGGTAGCGGGGGGGCCCCAGATACGCAGTATTTT.

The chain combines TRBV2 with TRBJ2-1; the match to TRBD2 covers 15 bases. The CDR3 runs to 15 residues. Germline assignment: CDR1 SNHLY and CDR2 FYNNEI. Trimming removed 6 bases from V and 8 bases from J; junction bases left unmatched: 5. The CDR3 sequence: CASSQGTSGGHEQFF. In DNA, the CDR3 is TGTGCCAGCAGCCAAGGGACTAGCGGGGGGCATGAGCAGTTCTTC.

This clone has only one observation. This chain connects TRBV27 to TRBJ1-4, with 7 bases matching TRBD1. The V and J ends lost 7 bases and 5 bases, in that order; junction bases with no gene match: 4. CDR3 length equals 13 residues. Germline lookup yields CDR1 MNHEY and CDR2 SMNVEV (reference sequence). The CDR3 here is CASKTGLNEKLFF. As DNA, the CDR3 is TGTGCCAGCAAGACAGGGTTGAATGAAAAACTGTTTTTT.

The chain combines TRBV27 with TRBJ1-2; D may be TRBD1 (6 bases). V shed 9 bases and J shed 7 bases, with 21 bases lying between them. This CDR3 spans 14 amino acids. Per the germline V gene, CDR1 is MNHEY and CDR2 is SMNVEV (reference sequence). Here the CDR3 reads CASTGGARNTGYTF. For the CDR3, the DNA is TGTGCCAGTACTGGGGGGGCCCGGAATACTGGCTACACCTTC.

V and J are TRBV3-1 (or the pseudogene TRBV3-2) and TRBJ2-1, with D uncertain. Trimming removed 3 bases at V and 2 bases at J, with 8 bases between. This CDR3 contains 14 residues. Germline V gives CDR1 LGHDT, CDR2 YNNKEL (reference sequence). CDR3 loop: CASSHPGPYNEQFF. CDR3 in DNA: TGTGCCAGCAGCCACCCAGGCCCCTACAATGAGCAGTTCTTC.

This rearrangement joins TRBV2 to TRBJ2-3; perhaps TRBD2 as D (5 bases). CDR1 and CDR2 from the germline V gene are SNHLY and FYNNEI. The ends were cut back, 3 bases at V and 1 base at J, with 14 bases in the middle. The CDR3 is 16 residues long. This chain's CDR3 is CASSDEGLGGTDTQYF. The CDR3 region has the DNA TGTGCCAGCAGTGACGAGGGCCTCGGGGGCACAGATACGCAGTATTTT. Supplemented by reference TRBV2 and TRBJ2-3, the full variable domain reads EPEVTQTPSHQVTQMGQEVILRCVPISNHLYFYWYRQILGQKVEFLVSFYNNEISEKSEIFDDQFSVERPDGSNFTLKIRSTKLEDSAMYFCASSDEGLGGTDTQYFGPGTRLTVL.